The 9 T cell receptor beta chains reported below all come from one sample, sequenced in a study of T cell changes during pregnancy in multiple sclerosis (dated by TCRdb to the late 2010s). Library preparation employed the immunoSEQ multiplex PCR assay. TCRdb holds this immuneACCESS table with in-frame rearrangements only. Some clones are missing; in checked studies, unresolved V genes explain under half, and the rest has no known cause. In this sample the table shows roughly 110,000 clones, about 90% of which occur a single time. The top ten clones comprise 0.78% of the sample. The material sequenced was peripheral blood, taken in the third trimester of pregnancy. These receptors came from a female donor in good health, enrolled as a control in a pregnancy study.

DNA for the CDR3: TGTGCCAGCGCTCTTGCGGGGGCGCGCACTGGAAACACCATATATTTT. This translates into CASALAGARTGNTIYF. The V call is TRBV7-2, the J call TRBJ1-3, with D possibly being TRBD1 (6 bases). Germline V CDR1 and CDR2: SGHTA, FQGNSA. The CDR3 consists of 16 residues. Between the trimmed V and J ends, which lost 8 bases and 2 bases, there was a span of 19 bases.

The CDR3 nucleotides read TGTGCCTGGAGTGCTATTCAGGGTTTGAGCAATCAGCCCCAGCATTTT. This sequence encodes CAWSAIQGLSNQPQHF. V is TRBV30 and J is TRBJ1-5, with a possible D match to TRBD1 (5 bases). The germline CDR1 and CDR2 sequences are GTSNPN and SVGIG (reference sequence). The V end was cut by 1 base, the J end by 1 base, with 14 bases between. This CDR3 spans 16 amino acids.

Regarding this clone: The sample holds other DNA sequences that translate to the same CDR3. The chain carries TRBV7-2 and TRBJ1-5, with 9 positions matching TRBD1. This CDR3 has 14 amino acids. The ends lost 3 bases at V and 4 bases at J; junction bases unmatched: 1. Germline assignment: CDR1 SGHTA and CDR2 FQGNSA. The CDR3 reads CASSFGTGNQPQHF. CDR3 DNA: TGTGCCAGCAGCTTTGGGACAGGGAATCAGCCCCAGCATTTT.

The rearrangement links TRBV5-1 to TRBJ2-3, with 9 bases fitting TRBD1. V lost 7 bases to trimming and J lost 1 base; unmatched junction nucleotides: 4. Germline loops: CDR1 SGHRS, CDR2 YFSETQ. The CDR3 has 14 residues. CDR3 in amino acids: CASSRDRGTDTQYF. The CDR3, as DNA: TGCGCCAGCTCCCGGGACAGGGGCACAGATACGCAGTATTTT.

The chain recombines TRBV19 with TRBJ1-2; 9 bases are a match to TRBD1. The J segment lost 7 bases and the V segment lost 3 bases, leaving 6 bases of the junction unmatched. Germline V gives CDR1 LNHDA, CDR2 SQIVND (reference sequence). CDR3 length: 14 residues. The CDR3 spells CASSMNRGRSGYTF. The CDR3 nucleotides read TGTGCCAGTAGTATGAACAGGGGGCGATCTGGCTACACCTTC.

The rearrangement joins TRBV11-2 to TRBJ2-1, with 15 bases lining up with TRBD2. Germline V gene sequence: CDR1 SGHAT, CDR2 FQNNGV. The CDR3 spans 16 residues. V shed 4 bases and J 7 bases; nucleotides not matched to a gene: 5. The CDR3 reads CASSWRTSGGANEQFF. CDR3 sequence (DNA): TGTGCCAGCAGCTGGAGGACTAGCGGGGGGGCAAATGAGCAGTTCTTC.

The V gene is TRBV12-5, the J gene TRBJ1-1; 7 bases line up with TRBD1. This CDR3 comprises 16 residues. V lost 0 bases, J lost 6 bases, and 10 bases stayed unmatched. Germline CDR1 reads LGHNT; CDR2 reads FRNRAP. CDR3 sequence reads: CASGLVPGGGRPEAFF. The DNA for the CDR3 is TGTGCTAGTGGTTTGGTACCTGGAGGGGGCCGTCCTGAAGCTTTCTTT.

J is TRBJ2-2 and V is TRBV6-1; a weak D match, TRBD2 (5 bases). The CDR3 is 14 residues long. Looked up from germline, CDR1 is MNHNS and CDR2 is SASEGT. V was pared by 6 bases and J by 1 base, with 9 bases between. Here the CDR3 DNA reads TGTGCCAGCAGATGGGGAGAGAACACCGGGGAGCTGTTTTTT. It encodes CASRWGENTGELFF.

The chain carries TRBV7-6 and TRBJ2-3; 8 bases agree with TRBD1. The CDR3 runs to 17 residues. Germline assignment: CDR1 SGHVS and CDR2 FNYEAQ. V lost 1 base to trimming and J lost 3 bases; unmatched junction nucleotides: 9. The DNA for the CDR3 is TGTGCCAGCAGCTTAGGGATAGGCCAGGGGGCTACAGATACGCAGTATTTT. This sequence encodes CASSLGIGQGATDTQYF.